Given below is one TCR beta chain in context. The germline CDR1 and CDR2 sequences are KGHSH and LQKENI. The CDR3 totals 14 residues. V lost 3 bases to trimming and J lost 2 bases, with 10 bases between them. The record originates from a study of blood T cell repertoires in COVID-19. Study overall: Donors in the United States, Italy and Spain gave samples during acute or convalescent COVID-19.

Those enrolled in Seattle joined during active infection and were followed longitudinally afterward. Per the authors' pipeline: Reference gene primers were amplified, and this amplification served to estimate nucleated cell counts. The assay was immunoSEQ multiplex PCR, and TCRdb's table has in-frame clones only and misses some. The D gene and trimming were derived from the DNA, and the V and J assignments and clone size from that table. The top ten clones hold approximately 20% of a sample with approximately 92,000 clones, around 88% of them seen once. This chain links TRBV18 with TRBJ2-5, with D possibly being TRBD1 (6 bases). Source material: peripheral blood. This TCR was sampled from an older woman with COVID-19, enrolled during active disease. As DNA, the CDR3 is TGTGCCAGCTCACCGGGCAGGGGACAAGAGACCCAGTACTTC. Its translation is CASSPGRGQETQYF. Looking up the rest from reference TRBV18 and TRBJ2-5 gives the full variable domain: NAGVMQNPRHLVRRRGQEARLRCSPMKGHSHVYWYRQLPEEGLKFMVYLQKENIIDESGMPKERFSAEFPKEGPSILRIQQVVRGDSAAYFCASSPGRGQETQYFGPGTRLLVL.